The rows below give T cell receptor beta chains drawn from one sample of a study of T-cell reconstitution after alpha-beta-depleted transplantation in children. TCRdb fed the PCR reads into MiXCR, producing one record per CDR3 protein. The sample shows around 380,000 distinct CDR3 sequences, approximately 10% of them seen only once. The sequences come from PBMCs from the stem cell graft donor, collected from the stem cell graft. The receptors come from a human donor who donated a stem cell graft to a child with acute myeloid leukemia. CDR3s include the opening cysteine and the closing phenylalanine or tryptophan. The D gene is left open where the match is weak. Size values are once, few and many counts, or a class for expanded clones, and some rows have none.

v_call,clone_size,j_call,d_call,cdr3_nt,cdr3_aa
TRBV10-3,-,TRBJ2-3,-,TGTGCCATCAGCTCCGGACAGCCCACAGATACGCAGTATTTT,CAISSGQPTDTQYF
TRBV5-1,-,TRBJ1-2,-,TGCGCCAGCAGCCAGGACCGAACGTATGGCTACACCTTC,CASSQDRTYGYTF
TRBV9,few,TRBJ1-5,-,TGTGCCAGCAGCGTAGGTTCGCTTAATCAGCCCCAGCATTTT,CASSVGSLNQPQHF
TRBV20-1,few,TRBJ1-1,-,TGCAGTGTGCGAGGGCGCAGGGTGCTGGACACTGAAGCTTTCTTT,CSVRGRRVLDTEAFF
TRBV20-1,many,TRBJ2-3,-,TGCAGTGCTACCCCGGACAGACGCGATACGCAGTATTTT,CSATPDRRDTQYF
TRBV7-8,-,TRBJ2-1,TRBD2,TGTGCCAGCAGCGTTAGTCTAGCGGGAGGATACAATGAGCAGTTCTTC,CASSVSLAGGYNEQFF
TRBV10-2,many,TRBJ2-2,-,TGCGCCAGCACAACACAGCAGTGGGGCGGGGAGCTGTTTTTT,CASTTQQWGGELFF
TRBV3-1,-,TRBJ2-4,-,TGTGCCAGCAGCCGACAAAACATTCAGTACTTC,CASSRQNIQYF
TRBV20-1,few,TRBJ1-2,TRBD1,TGCAGTGCTAGTGGACAGGGCCAATATGGCTACACCTTC,CSASGQGQYGYTF
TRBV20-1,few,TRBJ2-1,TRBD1,TGCAGTGCTAGAGTACAGGGGTTTTTCAATGAGCAGTTCTTC,CSARVQGFFNEQFF
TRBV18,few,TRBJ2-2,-,TGTGCCAGCACACTGCCTACCGGGGAGCTGTTTTTT,CASTLPTGELFF
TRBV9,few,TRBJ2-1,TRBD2,TGTGCCAGCAGCGTCGGGTCGCTGGGCGGGAGTATCGGGGAGCAGTTCTTC,CASSVGSLGGSIGEQFF
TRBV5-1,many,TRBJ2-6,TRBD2,TGCGCCAGCCGGGGGGTCTCTGGGGCCAACGTCCTGACTTTC,CASRGVSGANVLTF
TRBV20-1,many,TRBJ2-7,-,TGCAGTGCTAGAGTCGGCGTGTACGAGCAGTACTTC,CSARVGVYEQYF
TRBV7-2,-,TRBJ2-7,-,TGTGCCAGCAGCTCTATCGGTGAGGCCAGGGCGGGCGAGCAGTACTTC,CASSSIGEARAGEQYF
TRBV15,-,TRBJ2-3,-,TGTGCCACCAGCAGAGACCGACGGGAACTCACAGATACGCAGTATTTT,CATSRDRRELTDTQYF